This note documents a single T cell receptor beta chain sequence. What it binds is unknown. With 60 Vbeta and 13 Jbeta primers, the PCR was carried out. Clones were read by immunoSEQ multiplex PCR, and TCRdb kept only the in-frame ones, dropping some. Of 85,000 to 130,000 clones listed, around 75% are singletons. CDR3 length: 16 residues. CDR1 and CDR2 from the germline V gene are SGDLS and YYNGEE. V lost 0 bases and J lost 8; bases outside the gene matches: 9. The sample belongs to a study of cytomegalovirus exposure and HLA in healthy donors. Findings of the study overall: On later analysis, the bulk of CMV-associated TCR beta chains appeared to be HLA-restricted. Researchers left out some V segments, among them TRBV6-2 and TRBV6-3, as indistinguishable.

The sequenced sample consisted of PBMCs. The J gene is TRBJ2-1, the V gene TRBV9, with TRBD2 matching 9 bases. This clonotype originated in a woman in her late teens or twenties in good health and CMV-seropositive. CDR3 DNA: TGTGCCAGCAGCGTAGCGGCGGGAGGGCCTAGTGATGAGCAGTTCTTC. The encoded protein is CASSVAAGGPSDEQFF.